This T cell receptor beta chain derives from a study of T cell responses to AZD1222 COVID-19 vaccine. Study-wide results and caveats: Every sample of the repertoires postdated the peak T cell response. Only five or six AZD1222 recipients were seropositive at baseline. Most donors were white British and more were female, and clonal diversity was possibly underestimated.

The germline CDR1 and CDR2 sequences are SEHNR and FQNEAQ (reference sequence). Trimming took 4 bases from V and 2 from J; bases not matched to a gene: 7. CDR3 length: 16 residues. As to this clone: Its antigen is undetermined.

Using immunoSEQ multiplex PCR, the repertoire was profiled, and TCRdb retains in-frame clones only, with some absent. The sample includes roughly 140,000 clones, 85% to 95% of them seen just once. The chain links TRBV7-9 to TRBJ2-3; 9 nucleotides align to TRBD1. This clonotype was sampled from an adult in good health. The sample in question was peripheral blood, obtained on day 0 of MenACWY control vaccination. Here the CDR3 reads CASSSWTGANTDTQYF. The CDR3 DNA reads as TGTGCCAGCAGCTCCTGGACAGGGGCTAACACAGATACGCAGTATTTT.